The rows below give T cell receptor beta chains drawn from one sample of a study of cytomegalovirus exposure and HLA in healthy donors. Repertoires were generated with immunoSEQ multiplex PCR, while TCRdb's copy carries only in-frame clones and drops some. This table has around 200,000 clones, 86% appearing once. The sample was PBMCs. These receptor sequences come from a woman aged 25 to 39 in good health and CMV-seronegative. Both conserved end residues are part of each CDR3. The D gene is left open where the match is weak. Size tells how often a clone was seen (once, few, many) or the class of an expanded clone, and some rows leave it out.

d_call: .
v_call: TRBV15
clone_size: .
j_call: TRBJ2-7
cdr3_aa: CATSRQTGYEQYF
cdr3_nt: TGTGCCACCAGCAGACAGACAGGCTACGAGCAGTACTTC

d_call: .
v_call: TRBV28
clone_size: .
j_call: TRBJ1-3
cdr3_aa: CASMGGSGNTIYF
cdr3_nt: TGTGCCAGCATGGGAGGCTCTGGAAACACCATATATTTT

d_call: .
v_call: TRBV29-1
clone_size: .
j_call: TRBJ2-7
cdr3_aa: CSVEESRGGRAYEQYF
cdr3_nt: TGCAGCGTTGAAGAATCTCGAGGGGGGAGGGCCTACGAGCAGTACTTC

d_call: TRBD1
v_call: TRBV4-2
clone_size: .
j_call: TRBJ1-2
cdr3_aa: CASSLYSGQGVGYTF
cdr3_nt: TGTGCCAGCAGCCTATACTCGGGACAGGGAGTTGGCTACACCTTC

d_call: TRBD2
v_call: TRBV5-1
clone_size: .
j_call: TRBJ2-1
cdr3_aa: CASSSLAGGPSYNEQFF
cdr3_nt: TGCGCCAGCAGCTCACTAGCGGGAGGCCCATCCTACAATGAGCAGTTCTTC

d_call: .
v_call: TRBV9
clone_size: .
j_call: TRBJ2-7
cdr3_aa: CASSGWALYEQYF
cdr3_nt: TGTGCCAGCAGCGGTTGGGCCCTCTACGAGCAGTACTTC

d_call: .
v_call: TRBV4-1
clone_size: .
j_call: TRBJ2-7
cdr3_aa: CASSQLESDSYEQYF
cdr3_nt: TGCGCCAGCAGCCAACTCGAGTCCGACTCCTACGAGCAGTACTTC

d_call: TRBD1
v_call: TRBV10-3
clone_size: .
j_call: TRBJ1-2
cdr3_aa: CAISESGKGAHGYTF
cdr3_nt: TGTGCCATCAGTGAGTCGGGGAAGGGGGCCCATGGCTACACCTTC

d_call: TRBD1
v_call: TRBV5-1
clone_size: .
j_call: TRBJ2-5
cdr3_aa: CASSVDRGLQETQYF
cdr3_nt: TGCGCCAGCAGCGTGGACAGGGGCCTTCAAGAGACCCAGTACTTC

d_call: .
v_call: TRBV6-5
clone_size: .
j_call: TRBJ2-4
cdr3_aa: CASSYKDGGNIQYF
cdr3_nt: TGTGCCAGCAGTTACAAGGATGGAGGAAACATTCAGTACTTC

d_call: TRBD2
v_call: TRBV7-9
clone_size: .
j_call: TRBJ2-1
cdr3_aa: CASSLEGGLAFNEQFF
cdr3_nt: TGTGCCAGCAGCTTAGAGGGAGGACTAGCGTTCAATGAGCAGTTCTTC

d_call: TRBD2
v_call: TRBV7-6
clone_size: .
j_call: TRBJ2-2
cdr3_aa: CASSLAGGTGELFF
cdr3_nt: TGTGCCAGCAGCCTAGCGGGGGGCACCGGGGAGCTGTTTTTT

d_call: TRBD1
v_call: TRBV14
clone_size: .
j_call: TRBJ2-7
cdr3_aa: CASSQDWGQGAKEQYF
cdr3_nt: TGTGCCAGCAGCCAAGATTGGGGACAGGGGGCAAAAGAGCAGTACTTC

d_call: TRBD2
v_call: TRBV7-8
clone_size: once
j_call: TRBJ2-3
cdr3_aa: CASSLGTSSDTQYF
cdr3_nt: TGTGCCAGCAGCTTAGGGACTAGTTCAGATACGCAGTATTTT

d_call: .
v_call: TRBV12-5
clone_size: .
j_call: TRBJ2-1
cdr3_aa: CASSLGVWNEQFF
cdr3_nt: TGTGCTAGTTCCCTAGGGGTTTGGAATGAGCAGTTCTTC

d_call: TRBD2
v_call: TRBV7-3
clone_size: .
j_call: TRBJ2-1
cdr3_aa: CASSPAPGLVNEQFF
cdr3_nt: TGTGCCAGCAGCCCGGCACCGGGACTAGTCAATGAGCAGTTCTTC

d_call: TRBD2
v_call: TRBV5-1
clone_size: .
j_call: TRBJ2-5
cdr3_aa: CASSLGTSGIPQETQYF
cdr3_nt: TGCGCCAGCAGCTTGGGAACTAGCGGGATCCCACAAGAGACCCAGTACTTC

d_call: .
v_call: TRBV5-6
clone_size: .
j_call: TRBJ2-3
cdr3_aa: CASSLSGESTDTQYF
cdr3_nt: TGTGCCAGCAGCCTATCCGGGGAGAGCACAGATACGCAGTATTTT

d_call: .
v_call: TRBV6-1
clone_size: .
j_call: TRBJ2-7
cdr3_aa: CASSEGLARFHEQYF
cdr3_nt: TGTGCCAGCAGTGAAGGGCTTGCCAGGTTCCACGAGCAGTACTTC

d_call: .
v_call: TRBV27
clone_size: .
j_call: TRBJ2-3
cdr3_aa: CASSFKPGSTDTQYF
cdr3_nt: TGTGCCAGCAGTTTCAAACCGGGGAGCACAGATACGCAGTATTTT

d_call: .
v_call: TRBV7-3
clone_size: .
j_call: TRBJ2-1
cdr3_aa: CASSFGGSSYNEQFF
cdr3_nt: TGTGCCAGCAGCTTTGGGGGGAGCTCCTACAATGAGCAGTTCTTC

d_call: .
v_call: TRBV7-9
clone_size: .
j_call: TRBJ1-4
cdr3_aa: CASSLTSTNEKLFF
cdr3_nt: TGTGCCAGCAGCTTGACTTCAACTAATGAAAAACTGTTTTTT

d_call: TRBD2
v_call: TRBV6-1
clone_size: .
j_call: TRBJ2-1
cdr3_aa: CASSLLAGGSNEQFF
cdr3_nt: TGTGCCAGCAGCCTTCTAGCGGGGGGAAGCAATGAGCAGTTCTTC

d_call: .
v_call: TRBV19
clone_size: .
j_call: TRBJ2-2
cdr3_aa: CASSRQTGNTGELFF
cdr3_nt: TGTGCCAGTAGTCGACAGACAGGAAACACCGGGGAGCTGTTTTTT

d_call: TRBD1
v_call: TRBV5-1
clone_size: .
j_call: TRBJ2-7
cdr3_aa: CASSLSSGTVIYEQYF
cdr3_nt: TGCGCCAGCAGCTTGTCATCCGGGACAGTAATCTACGAGCAGTACTTC

d_call: TRBD1
v_call: TRBV7-3
clone_size: .
j_call: TRBJ1-1
cdr3_aa: CASSDRDRGVEAFF
cdr3_nt: TGTGCCAGCAGCGACCGGGACAGGGGGGTTGAAGCTTTCTTT

d_call: .
v_call: TRBV5-5
clone_size: .
j_call: TRBJ1-3
cdr3_aa: CASSATLRGDGNTIYF
cdr3_nt: TGTGCCAGCAGCGCAACTTTGCGAGGAGACGGAAACACCATATATTTT

d_call: TRBD1
v_call: TRBV27
clone_size: .
j_call: TRBJ2-7
cdr3_aa: CASSDRGKSYEQYF
cdr3_nt: TGTGCCAGCTCCGACAGGGGGAAATCCTACGAGCAGTACTTC

d_call: .
v_call: TRBV15
clone_size: .
j_call: TRBJ2-1
cdr3_aa: CATTEGAVSSYNEQFF
cdr3_nt: TGTGCCACAACTGAGGGTGCAGTTAGCTCCTACAATGAGCAGTTCTTC

d_call: TRBD1
v_call: TRBV5-1
clone_size: .
j_call: TRBJ2-7
cdr3_aa: CASSLGRDRTYEQYF
cdr3_nt: TGCGCCAGCAGCTTGGGACGGGACAGGACCTACGAGCAGTACTTC

d_call: TRBD2
v_call: TRBV28
clone_size: .
j_call: TRBJ2-2
cdr3_aa: CASSLWAGANTGELFF
cdr3_nt: TGTGCCAGCAGTTTATGGGCGGGAGCGAACACCGGGGAGCTGTTTTTT

d_call: .
v_call: TRBV4-1
clone_size: once
j_call: TRBJ1-2
cdr3_aa: CASSPEGVDPYGYTF
cdr3_nt: TGCGCCAGCAGCCCGGAAGGGGTCGACCCTTATGGCTACACCTTC

d_call: TRBD2
v_call: TRBV7-9
clone_size: .
j_call: TRBJ2-7
cdr3_aa: CASSSTSGGEYF
cdr3_nt: TGTGCCAGCAGTTCGACTAGCGGGGGGGAATACTTC

d_call: .
v_call: TRBV2
clone_size: .
j_call: TRBJ2-6
cdr3_aa: CASSETGKAGANVLTF
cdr3_nt: TGTGCCAGCAGTGAAACAGGGAAGGCTGGGGCCAACGTCCTGACTTTC

d_call: TRBD2
v_call: TRBV18
clone_size: .
j_call: TRBJ2-7
cdr3_aa: CASSPTSAGGSGEQYF
cdr3_nt: TGTGCCAGCTCACCTACATCGGCGGGAGGTTCGGGCGAGCAGTACTTC

d_call: .
v_call: TRBV27
clone_size: .
j_call: TRBJ2-2
cdr3_aa: CASSLSTGSTGELFF
cdr3_nt: TGTGCCAGCAGTTTATCGACGGGGAGCACCGGGGAGCTGTTTTTT

d_call: TRBD2
v_call: TRBV28
clone_size: .
j_call: TRBJ2-1
cdr3_aa: CASALRGTTYEQFF
cdr3_nt: TGTGCCAGCGCGTTACGAGGGACTACCTATGAGCAGTTCTTC

d_call: TRBD2
v_call: TRBV28
clone_size: few
j_call: TRBJ2-1
cdr3_aa: CASSLAGEGYNEQFF
cdr3_nt: TGTGCCAGCAGTTTAGCGGGAGAAGGTTACAATGAGCAGTTCTTC